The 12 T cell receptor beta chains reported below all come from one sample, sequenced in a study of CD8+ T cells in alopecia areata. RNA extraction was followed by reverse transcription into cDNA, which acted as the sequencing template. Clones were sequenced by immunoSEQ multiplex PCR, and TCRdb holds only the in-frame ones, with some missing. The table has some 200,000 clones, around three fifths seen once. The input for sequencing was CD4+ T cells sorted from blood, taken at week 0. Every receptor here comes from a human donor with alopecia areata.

The CDR3 coding sequence is TGTGCCAGCAAAGACGGACAGGGGGCATGGGAGACCCAGTACTTC. Amino acids: CASKDGQGAWETQYF. The chain uses TRBV6-5 and TRBJ2-5; 11 bases line up with TRBD1. This CDR3 is built from 15 residues. V lost 7 bases and J lost 5; bases outside the gene matches: 9. Germline CDR1 is MNHEY and CDR2 is SVGAGI.

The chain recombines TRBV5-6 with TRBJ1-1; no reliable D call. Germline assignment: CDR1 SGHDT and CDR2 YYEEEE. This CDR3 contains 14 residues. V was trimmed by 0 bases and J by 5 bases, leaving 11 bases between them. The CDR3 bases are TGTGCCAGCAGCTTGGAGGAGGGCTGGACTGAAGCTTTCTTT. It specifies CASSLEEGWTEAFF.

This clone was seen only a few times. DNA of the CDR3: TGTGCCGAGGGTAGGGCGGGTACCGGGGAGCTGTTTTTT. It translates to CAEGRAGTGELFF. The rearrangement joins TRBV11-2 to TRBJ2-2, with D perhaps TRBD2 (5 bases). This CDR3 contains 13 residues. The V end lost 11 bases, the J end lost 5 bases, and 15 bases lay between the germline ends. CDR1 SGHAT and CDR2 FQNNGV come from the germline V gene.

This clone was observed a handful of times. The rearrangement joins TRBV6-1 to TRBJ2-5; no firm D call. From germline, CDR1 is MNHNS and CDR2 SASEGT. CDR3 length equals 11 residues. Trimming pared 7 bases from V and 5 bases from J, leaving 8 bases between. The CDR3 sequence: CASISSETQYF. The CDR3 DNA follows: TGTGCCAGCATATCCAGCGAGACCCAGTACTTC.

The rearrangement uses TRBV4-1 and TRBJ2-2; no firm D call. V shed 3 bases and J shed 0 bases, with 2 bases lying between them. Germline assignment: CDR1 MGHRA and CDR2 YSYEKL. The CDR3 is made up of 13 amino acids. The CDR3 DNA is TGCGCCAGCAGCCACCCGAACACCGGGGAGCTGTTTTTT. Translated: CASSHPNTGELFF.

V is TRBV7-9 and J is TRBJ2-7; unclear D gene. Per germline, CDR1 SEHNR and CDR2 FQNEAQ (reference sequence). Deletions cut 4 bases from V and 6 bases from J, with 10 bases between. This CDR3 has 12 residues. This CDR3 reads CASSSSKGEQYF. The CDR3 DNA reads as TGTGCCAGCAGCTCGTCAAAGGGCGAGCAGTACTTC. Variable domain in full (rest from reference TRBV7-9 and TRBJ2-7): DTGVSQNPRHKITKRGQNVTFRCDPISEHNRLYWYRQTLGQGPEFLTYFQNEAQLEKSRLLSDRFSAERPKGSFSTLEIQRTEQGDSAMYLCASSSSKGEQYFGPGTRLTVT.

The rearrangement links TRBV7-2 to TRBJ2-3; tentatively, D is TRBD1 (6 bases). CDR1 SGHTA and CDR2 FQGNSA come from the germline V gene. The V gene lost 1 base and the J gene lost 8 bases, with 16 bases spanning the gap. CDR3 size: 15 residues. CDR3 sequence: CASSLGSRGGTTQYF. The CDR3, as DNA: TGTGCCAGCAGCTTAGGTTCCCGAGGGGGAACTACGCAGTATTTT.

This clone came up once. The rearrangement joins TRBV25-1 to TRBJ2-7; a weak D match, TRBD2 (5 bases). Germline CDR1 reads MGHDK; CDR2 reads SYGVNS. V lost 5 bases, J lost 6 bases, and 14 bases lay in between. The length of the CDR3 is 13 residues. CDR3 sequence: CASSRRATPEQYF. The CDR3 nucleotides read TGTGCCAGCAGTCGGCGGGCCACGCCCGAGCAGTACTTC.

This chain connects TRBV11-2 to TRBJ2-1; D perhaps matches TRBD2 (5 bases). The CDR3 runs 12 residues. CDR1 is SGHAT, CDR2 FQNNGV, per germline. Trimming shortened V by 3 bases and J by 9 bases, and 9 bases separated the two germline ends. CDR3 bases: TGTGCCAGCAGCTTCAGCGGAGGTGAGCAGTTCTTC. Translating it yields CASSFSGGEQFF.

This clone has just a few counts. CDR3 protein: CASSHRLAGSTDTQYF. In DNA form, the CDR3 reads TGCGCCAGCAGCCACAGACTAGCGGGGAGCACAGATACGCAGTATTTT. The chain carries TRBV4-1 and TRBJ2-3, with 11 bases lining up with TRBD2. Germline V gene sequence: CDR1 MGHRA, CDR2 YSYEKL. After removal of 3 bases from V and 0 bases from J, the junction contained 2 bases not matched to a gene. The CDR3 extends over 16 amino acids.

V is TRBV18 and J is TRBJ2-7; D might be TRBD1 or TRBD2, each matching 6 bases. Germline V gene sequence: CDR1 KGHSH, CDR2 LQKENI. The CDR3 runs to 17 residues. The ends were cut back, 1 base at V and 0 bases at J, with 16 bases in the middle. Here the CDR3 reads CASSPRAGGTSSYEQYF. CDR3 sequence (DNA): TGTGCCAGCTCACCACGGGCTGGGGGGACAAGCTCCTACGAGCAGTACTTC.

CDR3 nucleotides: TGTGCCAGCAGCTTGGATATGGGACCCCAGCATTTT. Residues: CASSLDMGPQHF. The V and J genes are TRBV5-6 and TRBJ1-5; D is unresolved. The CDR3 totals 12 residues. The V end lost 0 bases, the J end lost 10 bases, and 8 bases lay between the germline ends. Germline loops: CDR1 SGHDT, CDR2 YYEEEE.